This TCR beta chain was captured in a study of T cells in Graves' hyperthyroidism and ophthalmopathy. In this sample, this clonotype turned up many times. The antigen remains unidentified. Graves' hyperthyroidism was deemed stable given no ophthalmopathy progression within 18 months. Amplified TCR beta CDR3 regions derived from RNA transcripts. The primer set for the first-round RT-PCR of the TCR CDR3 was HTBI. TCRdb itself ran the multiplex PCR reads through MiXCR, one entry per CDR3 protein. The table has approximately 590,000 distinct CDR3 sequences, approximately 14% seen once. Broader study findings: Researchers found most expanded thyroid clonotypes above 0.001 in blood as well.

The V segment lost 6 bases and the J segment 3 bases; nucleotides outside the gene matches: 12. The CDR3 totals 15 residues. Germline CDR1 DFQATT, CDR2 SNEGSKA (reference sequence). This rearrangement joins TRBV20-1 to TRBJ2-7, with 9 bases that match TRBD2. The sequenced sample consisted of blood. The source is a woman aged 30 to 39 with Graves' hyperthyroidism. The CDR3 loop reads CSAPAGASGIYEQYF. CDR3 bases: TGCAGTGCGCCGGCGGGAGCTAGCGGGATCTACGAGCAGTACTTC.